This T cell receptor (beta chain) is drawn from a study of blood T cells in healthy people across ages. Per germline, CDR1 MNHEY and CDR2 SVGEGT. The length of the CDR3 is 13 residues. V gave up 10 bases and J gave up 3 bases, with 15 bases separating them. Note on this clonotype: Its antigen is not identified.

Study-level results: Relative to aged donors, long-lived donors carried more naive CD4+ cells and displayed higher diversity.

Primed by a sample-barcoded 5' primer and a J-beta primer mix, a second PCR proceeded for roughly 7 to 11 cycles. A single record per CDR3 protein comes from TCRdb applying MiXCR to the 5' RACE reads. Of about 650,000 distinct CDR3 sequences listed, roughly 30% are singletons. V is TRBV6-2 or TRBV6-3 and J is TRBJ2-5; no clear D gene. Sequenced sample: blood. The clonotype originates from an elderly woman in good health. DNA of the CDR3: TGTGCCACCGGCCGGCGATGGGAAGAGACCCAGTACTTC. Its protein product is CATGRRWEETQYF.